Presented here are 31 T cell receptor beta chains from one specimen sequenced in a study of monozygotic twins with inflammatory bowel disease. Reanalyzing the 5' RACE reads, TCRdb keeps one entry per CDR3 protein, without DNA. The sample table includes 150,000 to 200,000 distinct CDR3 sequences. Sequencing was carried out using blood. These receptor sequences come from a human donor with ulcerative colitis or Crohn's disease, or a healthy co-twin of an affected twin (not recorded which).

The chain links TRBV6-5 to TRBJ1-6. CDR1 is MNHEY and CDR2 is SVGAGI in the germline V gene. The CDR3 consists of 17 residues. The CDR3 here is CASSYSGVSSYNSPLHF.

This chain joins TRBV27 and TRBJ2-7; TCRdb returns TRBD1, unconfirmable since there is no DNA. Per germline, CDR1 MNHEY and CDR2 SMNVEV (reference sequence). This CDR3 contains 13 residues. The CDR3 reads CASSHKTGDEQYF.

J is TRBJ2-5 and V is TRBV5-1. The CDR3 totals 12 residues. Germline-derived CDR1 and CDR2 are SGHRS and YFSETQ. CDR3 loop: CASPEPQETQYF.

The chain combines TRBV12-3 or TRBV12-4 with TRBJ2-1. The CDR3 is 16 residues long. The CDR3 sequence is CASSFLAGSSYNEQFF.

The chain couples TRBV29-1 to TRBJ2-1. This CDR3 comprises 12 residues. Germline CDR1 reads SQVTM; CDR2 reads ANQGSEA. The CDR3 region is CSVEAFYNEQFF.

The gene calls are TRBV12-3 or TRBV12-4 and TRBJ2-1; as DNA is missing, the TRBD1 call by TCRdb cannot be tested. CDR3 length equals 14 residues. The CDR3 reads CASRRDRARNEQFF.

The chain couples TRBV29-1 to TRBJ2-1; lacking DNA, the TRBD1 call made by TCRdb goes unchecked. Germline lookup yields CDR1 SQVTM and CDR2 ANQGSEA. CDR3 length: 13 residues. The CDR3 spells CSVRQDGRGEQFF.

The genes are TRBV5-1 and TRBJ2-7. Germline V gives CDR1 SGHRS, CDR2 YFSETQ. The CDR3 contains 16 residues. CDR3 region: CASSLSPRPSSYEQYF.

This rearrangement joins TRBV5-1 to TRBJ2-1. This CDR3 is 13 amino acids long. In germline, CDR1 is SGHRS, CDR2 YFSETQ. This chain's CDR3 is CASSFGQAGEQFF.

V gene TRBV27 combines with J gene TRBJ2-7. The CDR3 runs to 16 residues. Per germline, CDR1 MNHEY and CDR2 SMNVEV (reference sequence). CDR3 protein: CASNPIFAGSSYEQYF.

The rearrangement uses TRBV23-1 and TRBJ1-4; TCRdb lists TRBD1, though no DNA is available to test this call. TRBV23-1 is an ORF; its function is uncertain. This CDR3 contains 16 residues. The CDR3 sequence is CASSPRPRGTNEKLFF.

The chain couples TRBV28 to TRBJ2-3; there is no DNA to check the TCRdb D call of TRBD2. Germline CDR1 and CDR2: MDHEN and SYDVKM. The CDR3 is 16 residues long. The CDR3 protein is CASSPLSGRSTDTQYF.

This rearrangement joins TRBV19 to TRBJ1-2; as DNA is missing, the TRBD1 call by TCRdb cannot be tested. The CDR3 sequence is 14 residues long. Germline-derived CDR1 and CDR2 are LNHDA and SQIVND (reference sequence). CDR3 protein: CASSIPGGDYGYTF.

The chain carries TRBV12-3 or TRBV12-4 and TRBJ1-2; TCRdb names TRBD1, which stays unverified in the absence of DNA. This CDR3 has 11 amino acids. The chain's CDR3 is CASGHTYGYTF.

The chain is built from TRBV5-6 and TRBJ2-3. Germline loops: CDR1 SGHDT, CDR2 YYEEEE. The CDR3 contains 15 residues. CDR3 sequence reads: CASSLALAEAVTQYF.

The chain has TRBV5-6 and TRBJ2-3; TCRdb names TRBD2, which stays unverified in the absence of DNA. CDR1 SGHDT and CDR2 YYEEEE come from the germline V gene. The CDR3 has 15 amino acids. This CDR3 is CASSPLSGRPDTQYF. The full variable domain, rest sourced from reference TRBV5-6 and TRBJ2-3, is DAGVTQSPTHLIKTRGQQVTLRCSPKSGHDTVSWYQQALGQGPQFIFQYYEEEERQRGNFPDRFSGHQFPNYSSELNVNALLLGDSALYLCASSPLSGRPDTQYFGPGTRLTVL.

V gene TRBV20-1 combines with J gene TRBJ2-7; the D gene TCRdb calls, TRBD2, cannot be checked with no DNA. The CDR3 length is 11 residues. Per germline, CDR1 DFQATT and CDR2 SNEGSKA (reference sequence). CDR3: CSAGGTYEQYF.

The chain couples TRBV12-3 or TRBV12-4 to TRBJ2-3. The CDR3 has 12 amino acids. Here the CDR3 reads CASSLITDTQYF.

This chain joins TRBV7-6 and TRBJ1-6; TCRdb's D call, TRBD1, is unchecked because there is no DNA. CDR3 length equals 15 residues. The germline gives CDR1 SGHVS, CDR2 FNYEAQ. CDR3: CASSLNAGRGSPLHF. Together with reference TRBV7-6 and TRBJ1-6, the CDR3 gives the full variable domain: GAGVSQSPRYKVTKRGQDVALRCDPISGHVSLYWYRQALGQGPEFLTYFNYEAQQDKSGLPNDRFSAERPEGSISTLTIQRTEQRDSAMYRCASSLNAGRGSPLHFGNGTRLTVT.

The CDR3 here is CASSQERGGPDTQYF. The genes are TRBV4-2 and TRBJ2-3; TCRdb's D call of TRBD2 is untestable without DNA. There are 15 residues in the CDR3. Germline CDR1 reads LGHNA; CDR2 reads YNFKEQ.

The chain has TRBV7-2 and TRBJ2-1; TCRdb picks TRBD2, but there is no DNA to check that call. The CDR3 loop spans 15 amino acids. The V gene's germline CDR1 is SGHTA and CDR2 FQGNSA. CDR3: CASSLVAGGGDEQFF. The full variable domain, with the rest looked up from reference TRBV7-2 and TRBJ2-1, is GAGVSQSPSNKVTEKGKDVELRCDPISGHTALYWYRQSLGQGLEFLIYFQGNSAPDKSGLPSDRFSAERTGGSVSTLTIQRTQQEDSAVYLCASSLVAGGGDEQFFGPGTRLTVL.

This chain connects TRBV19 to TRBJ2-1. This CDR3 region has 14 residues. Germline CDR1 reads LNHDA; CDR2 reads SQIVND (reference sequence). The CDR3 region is CASSTFSSYNEQFF.

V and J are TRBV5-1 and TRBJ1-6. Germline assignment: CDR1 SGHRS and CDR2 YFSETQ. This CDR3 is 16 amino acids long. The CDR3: CASSLEPGGRNSPLHF.

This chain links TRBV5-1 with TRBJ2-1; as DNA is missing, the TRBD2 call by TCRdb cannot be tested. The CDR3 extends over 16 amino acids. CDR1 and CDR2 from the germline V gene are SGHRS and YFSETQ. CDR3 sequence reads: CASSLATSGGYNEQFF. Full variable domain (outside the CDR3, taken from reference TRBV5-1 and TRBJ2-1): KAGVTQTPRYLIKTRGQQVTLSCSPISGHRSVSWYQQTPGQGLQFLFEYFSETQRNKGNFPGRFSGRQFSNSRSEMNVSTLELGDSALYLCASSLATSGGYNEQFFGPGTRLTVL.

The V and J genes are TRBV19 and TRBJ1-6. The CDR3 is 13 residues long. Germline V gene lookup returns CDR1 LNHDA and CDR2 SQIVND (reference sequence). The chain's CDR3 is CATKMTGPNPLHF.

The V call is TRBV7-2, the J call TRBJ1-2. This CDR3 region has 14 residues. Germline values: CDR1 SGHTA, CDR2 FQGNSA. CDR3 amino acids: CASSLDSTNYGYTF.

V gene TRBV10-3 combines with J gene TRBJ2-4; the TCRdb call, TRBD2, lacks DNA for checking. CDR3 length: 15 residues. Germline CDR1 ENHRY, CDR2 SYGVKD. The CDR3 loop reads CAISESTGEENIQYF.

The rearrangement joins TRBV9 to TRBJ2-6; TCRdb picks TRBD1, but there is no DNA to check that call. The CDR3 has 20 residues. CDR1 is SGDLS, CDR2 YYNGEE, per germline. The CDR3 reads CASSGGQGVTYRSGANVLTF.

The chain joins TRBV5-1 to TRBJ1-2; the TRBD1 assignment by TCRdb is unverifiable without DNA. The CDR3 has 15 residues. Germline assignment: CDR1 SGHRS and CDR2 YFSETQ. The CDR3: CASSDAGAGSYGYTF.

This CDR3 reads CASSYSENTEAFF. This chain links TRBV6-5 with TRBJ1-1. The CDR3 length is 13 residues. CDR1 and CDR2 from the germline V gene are MNHEY and SVGAGI.

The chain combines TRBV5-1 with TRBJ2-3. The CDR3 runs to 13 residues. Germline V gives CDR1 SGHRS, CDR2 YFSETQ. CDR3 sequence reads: CASSLVVADTQYF.